These 8 T cell receptor beta chains were all obtained from the same sample, sequenced in a study of human T cells and chemical hapten exposure. As to time point: patch test 3, about 24 weeks after DPC sensitization. Specified treatment: therapeutic diphenylcyclopropenone sensitization with weekly scalp DPC. TCRdb recomputed calls from the RACE reads with MiXCR, one row per CDR3 protein. The sample comprises approximately 110,000 distinct CDR3 sequences, roughly a third of which are singletons, and roughly 3% rests with the top ten. The starting material was whole blood, obtained in connection with sensitization to the hapten diphenylcyclopropenone (DPC). These receptors were collected from a man aged 40-49 years with alopecia areata. Some clones in this sample may be carry-over from other donors' samples.

Here the CDR3 DNA reads TGTGCCACCAGCAGGTCTCCCGGGGGAATTATAGCTAGCACAGATACGCAGTATTTT. Translation gives CATSRSPGGIIASTDTQYF. V and J are TRBV15 and TRBJ2-3, with D perhaps matching TRBD2 (6 bases). V lost 3 bases to trimming and J lost 0 bases, with 22 bases between them. The CDR3 spans 19 residues. CDR1 is LNHNV, CDR2 YYDKDF, per germline (reference sequence).

The chain has TRBV30 and TRBJ2-7; D gene uncertain. The germline V and J ends were trimmed by 0 bases and 2 bases, with 8 bases remaining between them. The CDR3 is made up of 13 amino acids. The germline gives CDR1 GTSNPN, CDR2 SVGIG (reference sequence). CDR3 amino acids: CAWSVRRTYEQYF. The CDR3 DNA sequence: TGTGCCTGGAGTGTACGGCGGACCTACGAGCAGTACTTC. Drawing the rest from reference TRBV30 and TRBJ2-7, the complete variable domain is SQTIHQWPATLVQPVGSPLSLECTVEGTSNPNLYWYRQAAGRGLQLLFYSVGIGQISSEVPQNLSASRPQDRQFILSSKKLLLSDSGFYLCAWSVRRTYEQYFGPGTRLTVT.

This clonotype has only a few counts. This sequence joins TRBV9 and TRBJ1-2; 7 bases agree with TRBD1. Unmatched junction bases numbered 4, after V lost 7 bases and J lost 4 bases. Germline V gene sequence: CDR1 SGDLS, CDR2 YYNGEE. There are 12 residues in the CDR3. The CDR3 DNA reads as TGTGCCAGCTACAGGGGCCTCTATGGCTACACCTTC. Amino acid sequence: CASYRGLYGYTF.

V and J are TRBV18 and TRBJ1-1; 7 bases align to TRBD1. This CDR3 has 15 residues. The V segment lost 2 bases and the J segment 1 base; nucleotides outside the gene matches: 4. The germline CDR1 and CDR2 sequences are KGHSH and LQKENI. CDR3 residues: CASSPLEGANTEAFF. In nucleotides, the CDR3 is TGTGCCAGCTCACCATTGGAGGGGGCGAACACTGAAGCTTTCTTT. The entire variable domain, with the rest obtained from reference TRBV18 and TRBJ1-1, is as follows: NAGVMQNPRHLVRRRGQEARLRCSPMKGHSHVYWYRQLPEEGLKFMVYLQKENIIDESGMPKERFSAEFPKEGPSILRIQQVVRGDSAAYFCASSPLEGANTEAFFGQGTRLTVV.

Only one count was recorded for this clonotype. The genes are TRBV30 and TRBJ1-1, with D hard to call. Germline V gene lookup returns CDR1 GTSNPN and CDR2 SVGIG (reference sequence). The V and J ends lost 7 bases and 7 bases respectively, with 13 bases between them. The CDR3 is 11 residues long. CDR3 sequence (DNA): TGTGCCTCCGGCGGCAGAGATGAAGCTTTCTTT. As protein: CASGGRDEAFF.

This clonotype was seen only a few times. The chain links TRBV7-8 to TRBJ2-3, with 8 bases identical to TRBD2. CDR3 length: 15 residues. Germline assignment: CDR1 SGHVS and CDR2 FQNEAQ. J was trimmed by 3 bases and V by 1 base; bases with no gene match: 3. The CDR3 DNA follows: TGTGCCAGCAGCTTAGGGCTAGCGGGTACAGATACGCAGTATTTT. Translated: CASSLGLAGTDTQYF.

The chain joins TRBV10-3 to TRBJ2-3; D is possibly TRBD1 or TRBD2 (6 bases each). The CDR3 extends over 15 amino acids. V lost 6 bases and J lost 4, with 17 bases in between. Germline-derived CDR1 and CDR2 are ENHRY and SYGVKD. The CDR3 loop reads CAISPGGGRPDTQYF. The CDR3 DNA reads TGTGCCATCAGCCCCGGGGGCGGACGGCCAGATACGCAGTATTTT.

The chain uses TRBV11-2 and TRBJ2-3, with no clear D. CDR3 length equals 12 residues. The ends were cut back, 5 bases at V and 4 bases at J, with 7 bases in the middle. Germline loops: CDR1 SGHAT, CDR2 FQNNGV. The CDR3 DNA reads as TGTGCCAGCAGCCCCACATCAGATACGCAGTATTTT. As protein: CASSPTSDTQYF.